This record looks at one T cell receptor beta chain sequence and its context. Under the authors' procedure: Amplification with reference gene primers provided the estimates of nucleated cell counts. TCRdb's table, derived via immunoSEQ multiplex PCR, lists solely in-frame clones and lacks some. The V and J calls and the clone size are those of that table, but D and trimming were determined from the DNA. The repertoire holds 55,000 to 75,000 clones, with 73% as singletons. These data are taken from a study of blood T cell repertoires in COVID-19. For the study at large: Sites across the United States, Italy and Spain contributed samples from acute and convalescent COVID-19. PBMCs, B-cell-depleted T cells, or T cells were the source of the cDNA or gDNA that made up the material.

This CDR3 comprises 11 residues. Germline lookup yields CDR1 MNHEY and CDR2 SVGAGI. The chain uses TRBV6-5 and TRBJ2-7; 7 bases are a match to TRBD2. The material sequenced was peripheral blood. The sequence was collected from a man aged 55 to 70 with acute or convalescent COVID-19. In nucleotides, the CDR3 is TGTGCTACCGGGACTAACTACGAGCAGTACTTC. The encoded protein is CATGTNYEQYF.